One TCR beta chain is described in this entry. The antigen is not known. RNA extraction was followed by reverse transcription into cDNA, which acted as the sequencing template. Clones were sequenced by immunoSEQ multiplex PCR, and TCRdb holds only the in-frame ones, with some missing. The sample has about 170,000 clones, about 54% seen once; the top ten hold roughly 17%. This record comes from a study of CD8+ T cells in alopecia areata. Study background: Patients took tofacitinib for 6 to 18 months, followed by 6 drug-free months. Findings and limits, study-wide: Elevated clonality characterized lesional scalp relative to normal scalp, particularly in alopecia totalis/universalis. Many expanded lesional clones stayed in scalp and blood while on tofacitinib. Tofacitinib significantly lowered scalp clonality and expanded CD8+ clones among the top 100.

Treatment specified: oral pan-JAK inhibitor, 5-10 mg twice daily. Germline V CDR1 and CDR2: MNHEY, SMNVEV (reference sequence). The CDR3 has 12 amino acids. Between the trimmed V and J ends, which lost 6 bases and 8 bases, there was a span of 10 bases. V usage is TRBV27 and J usage is TRBJ1-4; D is perhaps TRBD1 (5 bases). The TCR comes from a human donor with alopecia areata. The material was CD4+ T cells sorted from blood, obtained at approximately week 61, from a patient treated with tofacitinib. The CDR3 spells CASSSQGEKLFF. Here the CDR3 DNA reads TGTGCCAGCAGCTCTCAGGGCGAAAAACTGTTTTTT.